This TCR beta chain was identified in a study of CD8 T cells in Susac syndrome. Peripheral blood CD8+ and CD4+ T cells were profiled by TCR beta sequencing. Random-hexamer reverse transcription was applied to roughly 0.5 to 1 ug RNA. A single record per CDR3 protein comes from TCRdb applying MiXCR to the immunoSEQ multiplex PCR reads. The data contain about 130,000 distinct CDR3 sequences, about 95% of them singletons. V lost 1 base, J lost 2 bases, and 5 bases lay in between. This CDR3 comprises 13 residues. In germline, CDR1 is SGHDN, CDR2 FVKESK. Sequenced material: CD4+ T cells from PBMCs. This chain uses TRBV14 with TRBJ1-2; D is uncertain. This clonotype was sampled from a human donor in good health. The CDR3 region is CASSQGYNYGYTF. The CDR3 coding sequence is TGTGCCAGCAGCCAAGGTTACAACTATGGCTACACCTTC. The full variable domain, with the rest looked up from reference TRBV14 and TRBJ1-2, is EAGVTQFPSHSVIEKGQTVTLRCDPISGHDNLYWYRRVMGKEIKFLLHFVKESKQDESGMPNNRFLAERTGGTYSTLKVQPAELEDSGVYFCASSQGYNYGYTFGSGTRLTVV.